These 32 T cell receptor beta chains were sequenced from one sample in a study of shared clonotypes between healthy human individuals. TCRdb keeps only in-frame clones here, not all; method: immunoSEQ multiplex PCR. Among some 2.1 million clones listed, just under 95% were seen once. Positively selected for CCR7, the CD45RO-negative cells used as naive CD8 cells excluded terminally differentiated effector memory CD45RA+ cells. Sequenced sample: naive CD8+ T cells sorted from blood. The receptors were gathered from a man younger than 35 in good health.

CDR3 loop: CASSLRTVSTYEQYF. CDR3 nucleotide sequence: TGTGCCAGCAGTTTGCGGACAGTATCTACCTACGAGCAGTACTTC. The rearrangement joins TRBV27 to TRBJ2-7; D perhaps matches TRBD1 (6 bases). The germline CDR1 and CDR2 sequences are MNHEY and SMNVEV (reference sequence). This CDR3 region has 15 residues. The germline V and J ends were trimmed by 3 bases and 2 bases, with 14 bases remaining between them.

About this clone: The identical CDR3 is also encoded by other nucleotide sequences in the sample. The rearrangement joins TRBV6-5 to TRBJ1-2, with TRBD1 matching 7 bases. CDR1 is MNHEY, CDR2 SVGAGI, per germline. The CDR3 consists of 14 residues. V shed 2 bases and J 3 bases; nucleotides not matched to a gene: 3. The CDR3 reads CASSYLDRDYGYTF. In DNA, the CDR3 is TGTGCCAGCAGTTACCTTGACAGGGACTATGGCTACACCTTC.

The genes are TRBV10-3 and TRBJ1-5, with D unresolved. Trimming shortened V by 3 bases and J by 5 bases, and 8 bases separated the two germline ends. The CDR3 covers 13 residues. CDR1 ENHRY and CDR2 SYGVKD come from the germline V gene. In DNA, the CDR3 is TGTGCCATCAGTGAAGGTAGGGATCAGCCCCAGCATTTT. It codes for CAISEGRDQPQHF.

The rearrangement uses TRBV27 and TRBJ1-2; D gene uncertain. The CDR3 covers 17 residues. Looked up from germline, CDR1 is MNHEY and CDR2 is SMNVEV (reference sequence). The V gene lost 1 base and the J gene lost 8 bases, with 23 bases spanning the gap. CDR3 in DNA: TGTGCCAGCAGTTTATTCTGGGCCGACAAAGGTTCCGGAGGCTACACCTTC. Protein sequence: CASSLFWADKGSGGYTF.

V gene TRBV27 combines with J gene TRBJ2-3, with TRBD2 matching over 7 bases. This CDR3 region has 14 residues. V dropped 7 bases and J dropped 3; count of bases not matched to a gene: 7. Germline-derived CDR1 and CDR2 are MNHEY and SMNVEV (reference sequence). CDR3 loop: CASTMTGGTDTQYF. For the CDR3, the DNA is TGTGCCAGCACCATGACGGGGGGAACAGATACGCAGTATTTT.

V and J are TRBV9 and TRBJ1-6; no reliable D call. Germline V lookup: CDR1 SGDLS, CDR2 YYNGEE. The CDR3 extends over 15 amino acids. Deletions cut 3 bases from V and 7 bases from J, with 14 bases between. CDR3 DNA sequence: TGTGCCAGCAGCGCAGACACCTCAGGCAATTCACCCCTCCACTTT. Protein sequence: CASSADTSGNSPLHF.

The genes are TRBV19 and TRBJ1-2; D gene uncertain. Trimming shortened V by 3 bases and J by 14 bases, and 13 bases separated the two germline ends. The CDR3 sequence is 11 residues long. In germline, CDR1 is LNHDA, CDR2 SQIVND (reference sequence). The CDR3 DNA sequence: TGTGCCAGTAGTATTAACAGCGACGAGACCTTC. Translating it yields CASSINSDETF. The whole variable domain, filled in from reference TRBV19 and TRBJ1-2, reads DGGITQSPKYLFRKEGQNVTLSCEQNLNHDAMYWYRQDPGQGLRLIYYSQIVNDFQKGDIAEGYSVSREKKESFPLTVTSAQKNPTAFYLCASSINSDETFGSGTRLTVV.

The rearrangement joins TRBV10-3 to TRBJ2-3, with TRBD2 matching 7 bases. Per germline, CDR1 ENHRY and CDR2 SYGVKD. The CDR3 runs 19 residues. Germline trimming cut 5 bases from V and 2 bases from J; bases unmatched to any gene: 19. CDR3: CAISLEPGRELLDTDTQYF. The CDR3 DNA reads TGTGCCATCAGTCTTGAGCCAGGGCGGGAGTTATTAGACACAGATACGCAGTATTTT.

With regard to this clone: This specimen includes other DNA sequences encoding the same CDR3. V gene TRBV6-5 combines with J gene TRBJ2-1; possible D gene TRBD2, 5 bases. The CDR3 length is 11 residues. V lost 5 bases, J lost 7 bases, and 6 bases lay in between. Germline CDR1 is MNHEY and CDR2 is SVGAGI. The CDR3 sequence is CASSEGNEQFF. For the CDR3, the DNA is TGTGCCAGCAGTGAGGGTAATGAGCAGTTCTTC.

The chain recombines TRBV28 with TRBJ2-5; the D gene could be TRBD1 or TRBD2 (5 bases each). Germline assignment: CDR1 MDHEN and CDR2 SYDVKM. V was cut by 6 bases and J by 1 base, with 18 bases left in between. The CDR3 consists of 16 residues. DNA for the CDR3: TGTGCCAGCAGCCTCAGAGGGGTACTCGGCCAAGAGACCCAGTACTTC. This codes for CASSLRGVLGQETQYF.

CDR3 protein: CASSRHLGDLDTQYF. The CDR3 nucleotides are TGCGCCAGCAGCCGCCACTTGGGGGATTTGGATACGCAGTATTTT. This chain connects TRBV4-1 to TRBJ2-3, with D perhaps TRBD1 or TRBD2 (5 bases each). Germline CDR1 is MGHRA and CDR2 is YSYEKL. The CDR3 consists of 15 residues. Trimming removed 4 bases at V and 6 bases at J, with 17 bases between.

There are a few counts of this clone. The chain joins TRBV19 to TRBJ2-2; unclear D gene. With 0 bases removed from V and 14 bases from J, the gap between germline ends came to 7 bases. Looked up from germline, CDR1 is LNHDA and CDR2 is SQIVND (reference sequence). This CDR3 contains 11 residues. CDR3 nucleotides: TGTGCCAGTAGTATAGACGGATCCCTGTTTTTT. This encodes CASSIDGSLFF.

As for this clone: At one of its ends the junction is not consistent with the germline gene, which may arise from a read error. The rearrangement joins TRBV5-5 to TRBJ1-5; no clear D. The CDR3 runs to 14 residues. Germline lookup yields CDR1 SGHKS and CDR2 YYEKEE (reference sequence). CDR3 bases: TGTGTCAGCAGCTTCCGAGAGTTAGGTCAGCCCCAGCATTTT. It yields the protein CVSSFRELGQPQHF. Drawing the rest from reference TRBV5-5 and TRBJ1-5, the complete variable domain is DAGVTQSPTHLIKTRGQQVTLRCSPISGHKSVSWYQQVLGQGPQFIFQYYEKEERGRGNFPDRFSARQFPNYSSELNVNALLLGDSALYLCVSSFRELGQPQHFGDGTRLSIL.

This rearrangement joins TRBV6-5 to TRBJ1-1; TRBD1 matches 9 bases. The germline CDR1 and CDR2 sequences are MNHEY and SVGAGI. The CDR3 extends over 15 amino acids. Unmatched junction bases numbered 14, after V lost 5 bases and J lost 10 bases. The CDR3, as DNA: TGTGCCAGCAGTGCCCCACGGACAGGGGACCTACGAGCTTTCTTT. This gives the protein CASSAPRTGDLRAFF.

The chain links TRBV29-1 to TRBJ2-3; D gene uncertain. V lost 7 bases, J lost 4 bases, and 12 bases lay in between. Germline V lookup: CDR1 SQVTM, CDR2 ANQGSEA. This CDR3 region has 12 residues. CDR3 in DNA: TGCAGCGCCGATGTCCGGGCAGATACGCAGTATTTT. Protein: CSADVRADTQYF.

CDR3 sequence reads: CAWSTGRHSYEQYF. The CDR3 DNA sequence: TGTGCCTGGAGCACAGGGAGGCACTCCTACGAGCAGTACTTC. V usage is TRBV30 and J usage is TRBJ2-7; D may match TRBD1 or TRBD2 (6 bases each). Germline CDR1 reads GTSNPN; CDR2 reads SVGIG (reference sequence). The CDR3 spans 14 residues. V dropped 3 bases and J dropped 0 bases, with 12 bases sitting between them.

This rearrangement joins TRBV4-1 to TRBJ2-1; D unresolved. The CDR3 covers 13 residues. Between the trimmed V and J ends, which lost 4 bases and 5 bases, there was a span of 9 bases. Germline V CDR1 and CDR2: MGHRA, YSYEKL. CDR3 coding DNA: TGCGCCAGCAGCCGGACCAGAAACAATGAGCAGTTCTTC. Its protein product is CASSRTRNNEQFF.

V is TRBV27 and J is TRBJ1-6; D is perhaps TRBD1 (6 bases). Germline CDR1 reads MNHEY; CDR2 reads SMNVEV (reference sequence). This CDR3 contains 12 residues. Trimming removed 7 bases at V and 12 bases at J, with 13 bases between. Here the CDR3 reads CASTIRGGPLHF. In DNA form, the CDR3 reads TGTGCCAGCACCATCAGGGGAGGACCCCTCCACTTT.

This clone was seen a single time. This rearrangement joins TRBV19 to TRBJ2-7, with 7 bases aligning to TRBD1. J was trimmed by 1 base and V by 2 bases; bases with no gene match: 8. Germline V gene data show CDR1 as LNHDA and CDR2 as SQIVND (reference sequence). There are 16 residues in the CDR3. This CDR3 is CASSILYGTASYEQYF. CDR3 nucleotide sequence: TGTGCCAGTAGTATACTCTACGGGACAGCTTCCTACGAGCAGTACTTC.

The chain combines TRBV4-3 with TRBJ2-3, with 12 positions matching TRBD2. The germline V gene has CDR1 LGHNA and CDR2 YSLEER. CDR3 length: 19 amino acids. J gave up 2 bases and V 1 base, and 10 bases lay outside the gene matches. The DNA of the CDR3 is TGCGCCAGCAGCCAAGGGGCCGGACTAGCGGGACCCTACACAGATACGCAGTATTTT. Translating gives CASSQGAGLAGPYTDTQYF.

This rearrangement joins TRBV7-9 to TRBJ1-5; no firm D call. CDR3 length: 15 residues. From germline, CDR1 is SEHNR and CDR2 FQNEAQ (reference sequence). The germline V and J ends were trimmed by 10 bases and 4 bases, with 20 bases remaining between them. The chain's CDR3 is CATGESGEKNQPQHF. The CDR3 DNA sequence: TGTGCCACCGGAGAGTCCGGGGAAAAAAATCAGCCCCAGCATTTT.

The rearrangement joins TRBV6-1 to TRBJ1-1; D remains ambiguous. Germline loops: CDR1 MNHNS, CDR2 SASEGT. Trimming took 1 base from V and 5 from J, leaving 8 bases between them. The CDR3 is made up of 13 amino acids. In DNA form, the CDR3 reads TGTGCCAGCAGTGAAGGCCGGAAGACTGAAGCTTTCTTT. Protein: CASSEGRKTEAFF.

This clone was counted a few times. The J gene is TRBJ1-1, the V gene TRBV5-5; maybe TRBD1 (5 bases). The V gene's germline CDR1 is SGHKS and CDR2 YYEKEE (reference sequence). There are 13 residues in the CDR3. The V end lost 0 bases, the J end lost 4 bases, and 7 bases lay between the germline ends. The CDR3, as DNA: TGTGCCAGCAGCTTGGGAGGGACCACTGAAGCTTTCTTT. Protein sequence: CASSLGGTTEAFF.

Turning to this clone: This CDR3 is also generated by other DNA sequences in the sample. The chain recombines TRBV28 with TRBJ2-7, with a weak D call TRBD2 (5 bases). Per germline, CDR1 MDHEN and CDR2 SYDVKM. The length of the CDR3 is 12 residues. V was clipped by 2 bases and J by 3 bases, with 5 bases between them. CDR3 nucleotides: TGTGCCAGCAGTTTACGGGACTACGAGCAGTACTTC. This gives the protein CASSLRDYEQYF.

The gene calls are TRBV11-2 and TRBJ2-3, with TRBD1 matching 8 bases. The CDR3 sequence is 13 residues long. V was clipped by 7 bases and J by 6 bases; unmatched bases: 6. Germline CDR1 is SGHAT and CDR2 is FQNNGV. The CDR3 here is CASTLTGGDTQYF. The CDR3 DNA is TGTGCCAGCACCCTTACAGGGGGGGATACGCAGTATTTT.

To note about this clone: The sample contains more than one DNA sequence encoding this CDR3. CDR3 sequence reads: CASSLGSGELFF. The CDR3 DNA reads as TGTGCCAGCAGCTTGGGGAGCGGGGAGCTGTTTTTT. The chain is built from TRBV5-4 and TRBJ2-2; no clear D gene. From germline, CDR1 is SGHNT and CDR2 YYREEE (reference sequence). This CDR3 is built from 12 residues. V lost 0 bases and J lost 7, with 4 bases in between.

The chain employs TRBV9 and TRBJ1-1, with D perhaps matching TRBD1 (6 bases). V was pared by 4 bases and J by 3 bases, with 13 bases between. The length of the CDR3 is 14 residues. The germline gives CDR1 SGDLS, CDR2 YYNGEE. The CDR3 region is CASSPSTGYTEAFF. Written as DNA, the CDR3 is TGTGCCAGCAGCCCATCGACAGGCTACACTGAAGCTTTCTTT. Full variable domain (remainder filled in from reference TRBV9 and TRBJ1-1): DSGVTQTPKHLITATGQRVTLRCSPRSGDLSVYWYQQSLDQGLQFLIQYYNGEERAKGNILERFSAQQFPDLHSELNLSSLELGDSALYFCASSPSTGYTEAFFGQGTRLTVV.

The J gene is TRBJ2-3, the V gene TRBV27; D is ambiguous. The CDR3 totals 15 residues. Germline CDR1 and CDR2: MNHEY and SMNVEV (reference sequence). Trimming stripped 2 bases from V and 6 bases from J, with 15 bases between. The CDR3 sequence: CASSLASGPPDTQYF. The CDR3 coding sequence is TGTGCCAGCAGTTTAGCTTCCGGCCCTCCCGATACGCAGTATTTT.

The chain uses TRBV7-9 and TRBJ2-2; 8 bases are a match to TRBD1. Unmatched junction bases numbered 8, after V lost 4 bases and J lost 7 bases. CDR1 and CDR2 (germline): SEHNR, FQNEAQ (reference sequence). The CDR3 covers 15 residues. The CDR3 spells CASSSTGAGGGELFF. As DNA, the CDR3 is TGTGCCAGCAGCTCGACAGGGGCAGGCGGCGGGGAGCTGTTTTTT.

This clone was detected only once. In the same sample, other DNA sequences code for this CDR3. This rearrangement joins TRBV30 to TRBJ2-3; D not resolved. The CDR3 runs 12 residues. Per the germline V gene, CDR1 is GTSNPN and CDR2 is SVGIG (reference sequence). V was trimmed by 2 bases and J by 3 bases, leaving 6 bases between them. The CDR3 coding sequence is TGTGCCTGGAGTTATGGGACAGATACGCAGTATTTT. Translation: CAWSYGTDTQYF.

Comment on this clone: Other DNA sequences in this sample translate to the same CDR3. This chain links TRBV7-9 with TRBJ2-5; D is undetermined. Trimming shortened V by 5 bases and J by 5 bases, and 3 bases separated the two germline ends. The CDR3 runs 10 residues. Germline lookup yields CDR1 SEHNR and CDR2 FQNEAQ (reference sequence). In nucleotides, the CDR3 is TGTGCCAGCAGCCTGGAGACCCAGTACTTC. This codes for CASSLETQYF.

V gene TRBV29-1 combines with J gene TRBJ2-1; no clear D. Germline V gene data show CDR1 as SQVTM and CDR2 as ANQGSEA. This CDR3 contains 8 residues. V dropped 7 bases and J dropped 16 bases, with 11 bases sitting between them. In DNA form, the CDR3 reads TGCAGCGCTGTAGGCGAATTCTTC. Its translation: CSAVGEFF.